This TCR beta chain was identified in a study of identical twins. A universal primer site was added by template switching, and unique molecular identifiers were carried by the cDNA. Via MiXCR, TCRdb re-called the 5' RACE reads, giving one row per CDR3 protein. This table holds around 570,000 distinct CDR3 sequences, more than 9% found once. Germline CDR1 and CDR2: MDHEN and SYDVKM. The V end was cut by 6 bases, the J end by 6 bases, with 18 bases between. This CDR3 spans 14 amino acids. The data were also submitted as part of a second study, on yellow fever vaccine responses in identical twins.

The chain links TRBV28 to TRBJ2-7; D is uncertain. The clonotype comes from a young woman in good health. Sample: PBMCs. CDR3 coding DNA: TGTGCCAGCAGGTCCCCATCTGTGTGGGCCGAGCAGTACTTC. Its protein product is CASRSPSVWAEQYF.